This TCR beta chain was recovered during a study of T cell responses to AZD1222 COVID-19 vaccine. The table came from immunoSEQ multiplex PCR; TCRdb's copy has only in-frame clones and leaves some out. The sample consists of approximately 110,000 clones, 89% of them appearing once. This clone was seen a single time. No antigen is known for it. Study-wide points: Just a handful of AZD1222 recipients were seropositive at baseline. Repertoires were obtained solely post-peak T cell response. Vaccine-related CD4 TCRs covered spike, predominating at 160-218 and 743-854.

The CDR3 sequence is 11 residues long. Germline loops: CDR1 SGHTA, CDR2 FQGNSA. Trimming stripped 3 bases from V and 7 bases from J, with 4 bases between. Source: peripheral blood, taken on day 0 of AZD1222 vaccination. This clonotype originated in an adult in good health. The gene calls are TRBV7-2 and TRBJ2-1; D ambiguous. The CDR3 bases are TGTGCCAGCAGCTTCATAAATGAGCAGTTCTTC. As protein: CASSFINEQFF.